The clone carrying this T cell receptor beta chain occurred once. The J segment lost 3 bases and the V segment lost 4 bases, leaving 4 bases of the junction unmatched. The CDR3 contains 14 residues. Germline CDR1 is SGDLS and CDR2 is YYNGEE. These data originate in a study of technical replicates of blood from a few donors. The data were produced by immunoSEQ multiplex PCR, yet TCRdb's version contains in-frame clones alone and is incomplete. Among fewer than 85,000 clones listed, more than 85% were seen once. The source material was PBMCs. This chain joins TRBV9 and TRBJ2-7; 10 nucleotides align to TRBD2. The TCR was taken from a human donor in good health. Some clones in this sample may be carry-over from other donors' samples. CDR3 residues: CASSSSSGSYEQYF. The CDR3 bases are TGTGCCAGCAGCTCTTCTAGCGGGAGCTACGAGCAGTACTTC.